The T cell receptor beta chain under discussion was sequenced for a study of vaccination and CD4 T cells after COVID-19. Across the whole study: The convalescents comprised six males and four females, two of them Hispanic. Two mRNA vaccine doses were given, either BNT162b2 or mRNA-1273.

Stated treatment: roughly 10-day PBMC culture with coronavirus spike peptide pools or control peptides (ViraFEST assay). Gathering of the CD4+ T cells, from the unexposed donor, took place before the COVID-19 pandemic (2011-2018). At the Johns Hopkins FTIC core, DNA taken from cultured CD4+ T cells was sequenced by way of the Oncomine TCR Beta short-read assay. Genomic DNA was extracted from cultured CD4+ T cells. TCRdb analysed the PCR reads with MiXCR anew, one entry per CDR3 protein. The sample contains almost 7,500 distinct CDR3 sequences, about 29% of which appear only once. Deletions cut 7 bases from V and 6 bases from J, with 15 bases between. Germline CDR1 is LNHDA and CDR2 is SQIVND (reference sequence). The CDR3 totals 13 residues. This clonotype was seen more than once but under ten times. Its antigen is unidentified.

V and J are TRBV19 and TRBJ2-5, with a possible D match to TRBD1 (5 bases). Material: CD4+ T cells from blood, cultured in vitro. This sequence was found in a human donor in good health. The CDR3 reads CASIGQGLKTQYF. Written as DNA, the CDR3 is TGTGCCAGTATTGGGCAGGGATTGAAGACCCAGTACTTC. The complete variable domain, with remaining parts taken from reference TRBV19 and TRBJ2-5, reads DGGITQSPKYLFRKEGQNVTLSCEQNLNHDAMYWYRQDPGQGLRLIYYSQIVNDFQKGDIAEGYSVSREKKESFPLTVTSAQKNPTAFYLCASIGQGLKTQYFGPGTRLLVL.